Below are 8 T cell receptor beta chains sequenced from a single sample in a study of intratumoral heterogeneity in liver cancer. Assay used: immunoSEQ multiplex PCR; TCRdb lists only in-frame clones, some missing. The repertoire holds 20,000 or so clones, with around two thirds as singletons. The sample here was tumor-adjacent normal tissue, taken before any cancer treatment. Receptor source: a woman aged 70-85 years with hepatocellular carcinoma.

The chain carries TRBV15 and TRBJ1-3; weak D call: TRBD1 (5 bases). The CDR3 runs to 17 residues. Germline CDR1 LNHNV, CDR2 YYDKDF (reference sequence). With 1 base removed from V and 0 bases from J, the gap between germline ends came to 13 bases. The CDR3 region has the DNA TGTGCCACCAGCAGAGGGGACCGACTGAGCTCTGGAAACACCATATATTTT. It yields the protein CATSRGDRLSSGNTIYF.

The CDR3 region has the DNA TGTGCCAGCAGTTACTCGTCCAGCCTGCCCCAGCATTTT. Its translation: CASSYSSSLPQHF. The chain recombines TRBV6-5 with TRBJ1-5; D uncertain. This CDR3 has 13 residues. V lost 0 bases to trimming and J lost 9 bases, with 9 bases between them. CDR1 MNHEY and CDR2 SVGAGI come from the germline V gene.

The gene calls are TRBV28 and TRBJ2-3; D possibly corresponds to TRBD2 (6 bases). The CDR3 spans 12 residues. The V end was cut by 4 bases, the J end by 9 bases, with 11 bases between. The V gene's germline CDR1 is MDHEN and CDR2 SYDVKM. CDR3 nucleotide sequence: TGTGCCAGCAGTTCGGGGGTCCCCACGCAGTATTTT. Encoded protein: CASSSGVPTQYF.

The CDR3, as DNA: TGTGCCAGCAGCTTATTCCCTCTCTACGAGCAGTACTTC. This encodes CASSLFPLYEQYF. This chain joins TRBV7-9 and TRBJ2-7, with D unclear. The V and J ends lost 2 bases and 3 bases respectively, with 8 bases between them. Germline V gene lookup returns CDR1 SEHNR and CDR2 FQNEAQ (reference sequence). CDR3 size: 13 residues.

J is TRBJ1-1 and V is TRBV12-3 or TRBV12-4; D ambiguous. CDR3 length: 12 amino acids. V was clipped by 5 bases and J by 1 base, with 5 bases between them. This chain's CDR3 is CASSPRNTEAFF. The CDR3 bases are TGTGCCAGCAGTCCCCGGAACACTGAAGCTTTCTTT.

This clone was seen a handful of times. The CDR3 DNA reads TGCGCCGGAAAAGCGGGAGCGAGCACAGATACGCAGTATTTT. The encoded protein is CAGKAGASTDTQYF. This rearrangement joins TRBV5-1 to TRBJ2-3, with 8 nucleotides matching TRBD2. V lost 10 bases, J lost 0 bases, and 7 bases stayed unmatched. The CDR3 length is 14 residues. Germline lookup yields CDR1 SGHRS and CDR2 YFSETQ. Full variable domain (rest looked up from reference TRBV5-1 and TRBJ2-3): KAGVTQTPRYLIKTRGQQVTLSCSPISGHRSVSWYQQTPGQGLQFLFEYFSETQRNKGNFPGRFSGRQFSNSRSEMNVSTLELGDSALYLCAGKAGASTDTQYFGPGTRLTVL.

The chain combines TRBV6-1 with TRBJ1-2; D might be TRBD1 (5 bases). V shed 2 bases and J shed 0 bases, with 16 bases lying between them. The CDR3 has 17 residues. From germline, CDR1 is MNHNS and CDR2 SASEGT. CDR3 sequence: CASSEYLGGEANYGYTF. CDR3 DNA sequence: TGTGCCAGCAGTGAATACCTTGGAGGGGAGGCTAACTATGGCTACACCTTC.

This clone was counted once. The chain is built from TRBV27 and TRBJ2-3; maybe TRBD2 (5 bases). The ends were cut back, 5 bases at V and 1 base at J, with 16 bases in the middle. The CDR3 has 16 amino acids. Germline loops: CDR1 MNHEY, CDR2 SMNVEV (reference sequence). CDR3 nucleotide sequence: TGTGCCAGCAGTGCGCCGGGATCTGGGGGCACAGATACGCAGTATTTT. It encodes CASSAPGSGGTDTQYF.